These 30 T cell receptor beta chains were sequenced from one sample in a study of T-cell memory formation after mild COVID-19. TCRdb independently ran MiXCR on the 5' RACE reads; one entry per CDR3 protein. The sample has about 50,000 distinct CDR3 sequences, around 7% seen once. Source material: PBMCs or a T cell subset sorted from them (not recorded which). The receptors were gathered from a man aged 18 to 30 who had mild COVID-19 (a few samples of this study predate the infection). Cell type and time point are not known.

A remark on this clonotype: Possible read error: a much larger clone is one base away. This chain links TRBV12-3 or TRBV12-4 with TRBJ2-7, with 9 bases aligning to TRBD1. The CDR3 has 13 amino acids. V was clipped by 5 bases and J by 5 bases; unmatched bases: 4. CDR3 loop: CASSRTGEHEQYF. The CDR3 DNA reads as TGTGCCAGCAGTCGGACAGGGGAGCACGAGCAGTACTTC.

This clonotype was seen only a few times. This rearrangement joins TRBV7-8 to TRBJ2-5, with D possibly matching TRBD2 (6 bases). Trimming took 4 bases from V and 3 from J, leaving 12 bases between them. This CDR3 is built from 14 residues. Germline lookup yields CDR1 SGHVS and CDR2 FQNEAQ. The CDR3: CASSSIAVEETQYF. Here the CDR3 DNA reads TGTGCCAGCAGCTCTATAGCGGTCGAAGAGACCCAGTACTTC.

This rearrangement joins TRBV3-1 to TRBJ2-7; D may be TRBD2 (8 bases). This CDR3 has 14 amino acids. The V gene's germline CDR1 is LGHDT and CDR2 YNNKEL (reference sequence). V was cut by 11 bases and J by 4 bases, with 21 bases left in between. The CDR3 DNA follows: TGTGCCGCCGCGGGAGGAGGGGGCGAGTACGAGCAGTACTTC. This translates into CAAAGGGGEYEQYF.

This clonotype was counted between two and nine times. The CDR3 region is CASSVSGGDSPLHF. In DNA, the CDR3 is TGTGCCAGCAGTGTCTCAGGAGGGGATTCACCCCTCCACTTT. The chain carries TRBV25-1 and TRBJ1-6, with D perhaps TRBD1 (5 bases). Trimming took off 4 bases at V and 8 bases at J, with 12 bases between the two ends. The CDR3 is 14 amino acids. CDR1 is MGHDK, CDR2 SYGVNS, per germline. Based on the CDR3 plus reference TRBV25-1 and TRBJ1-6, the full variable domain is EADIYQTPRYLVIGTGKKITLECSQTMGHDKMYWYQQDPGMELHLIHYSYGVNSTEKGDLSSESTVSRIRTEHFPLTLESARPSHTSQYLCASSVSGGDSPLHFGNGTRLTVT.

This clonotype was seen repeatedly, ten times or more. V and J are TRBV5-1 and TRBJ2-7; TRBD1 agrees at 10 bases. This CDR3 is built from 15 residues. The germline gives CDR1 SGHRS, CDR2 YFSETQ. V gave up 4 bases and J gave up 2 bases; unmatched junction bases: 6. CDR3 coding DNA: TGCGCCAGCAGCAGACTCGGACAGGGGGCCTACGAGCAGTACTTC. Protein product: CASSRLGQGAYEQYF.

This clonotype was counted at least ten times. The chain employs TRBV10-3 and TRBJ2-5, with TRBD2 matching over 7 bases. Germline CDR1 is ENHRY and CDR2 is SYGVKD. CDR3 size: 14 residues. V lost 9 bases, J lost 4 bases, and 11 bases stayed unmatched. Here the CDR3 reads CAISTGGMRETQYF. In DNA form, the CDR3 reads TGTGCCATATCTACCGGGGGGATGCGAGAGACCCAGTACTTC.

This clonotype was seen a few times. V is TRBV20-1 and J is TRBJ1-3; 10 nucleotides agree with TRBD1. The CDR3 is 15 residues long. Germline values: CDR1 DFQATT, CDR2 SNEGSKA (reference sequence). V lost 5 bases, J lost 2 bases, and 6 bases stayed unmatched. CDR3 coding DNA: TGCAGTGCTCTGACGACAGGGGGCCCTGGAAACACCATATATTTT. Protein product: CSALTTGGPGNTIYF.

V and J are TRBV20-1 and TRBJ2-3, with unresolved D. The V gene's germline CDR1 is DFQATT and CDR2 SNEGSKA (reference sequence). The CDR3 has 14 residues. V was pared by 1 base and J by 11 bases, with 19 bases between. The CDR3 region has the DNA TGCAGTGCTAGAGGTGACCCTTCGGTGATTGAGCAGTATTTT. It is translated as CSARGDPSVIEQYF.

This clonotype was picked up many times. V usage is TRBV7-3 and J usage is TRBJ2-1, with D perhaps TRBD1 (5 bases). This CDR3 is 14 amino acids long. The V gene lost 3 bases and the J gene lost 6 bases, with 12 bases spanning the gap. The germline V gene encodes CDR1 SGHTA and CDR2 FQGTGA. Here the CDR3 DNA reads TGTGCCAGCAGCTTGCGCGCAGGGCGCAATGAGCAGTTCTTC. The encoded protein is CASSLRAGRNEQFF.

This clonotype was seen ten or more times. J is TRBJ1-4 and V is TRBV20-1, with a weak D call TRBD1 (5 bases). Trimming took off 3 bases at V and 8 bases at J, with 16 bases between the two ends. Germline CDR1 reads DFQATT; CDR2 reads SNEGSKA (reference sequence). The CDR3 is 14 residues long. CDR3 sequence (DNA): TGCAGTGCTAGCTTTCGGCAGGGACGGGAAAAACTGTTTTTT. Its protein product is CSASFRQGREKLFF.

This clonotype was found a few times. V gene TRBV4-2 combines with J gene TRBJ2-1, with 9 positions matching TRBD2. The V gene end was trimmed by 0 bases and the J gene end by 7 bases; junction bases not matched to a gene: 7. The CDR3 runs 16 residues. CDR1 is LGHNA, CDR2 YNFKEQ, per germline. The CDR3: CASSQDRLAGSNEQFF. The CDR3 coding sequence is TGTGCCAGCAGCCAAGATCGGCTAGCGGGGTCGAATGAGCAGTTCTTC.

This clonotype showed up just a few times. This sequence joins TRBV7-9 and TRBJ1-6; no clear D gene. V was clipped by 2 bases and J by 6 bases, with 5 bases between them. CDR1 and CDR2 from the germline V gene are SEHNR and FQNEAQ (reference sequence). The CDR3 has 13 residues. The CDR3 DNA reads as TGTGCCAGCAGCTTAAACCTTAATTCACCCCTCCACTTT. Residues: CASSLNLNSPLHF.

This clonotype occurred a few times. This rearrangement joins TRBV20-1 to TRBJ1-1; D is perhaps TRBD1 (6 bases). CDR1 is DFQATT, CDR2 SNEGSKA, per germline (reference sequence). Trimming left V 6 bases short and J 0 bases short, with 14 bases between. The length of the CDR3 is 14 residues. The CDR3 loop reads CSATTGLMNTEAFF. The DNA of the CDR3 is TGCAGTGCAACGACAGGCCTTATGAACACTGAAGCTTTCTTT.

This clonotype was picked up a small number of times. The CDR3 nucleotides read TGCGCCAGCAGCCAAGTAGGTGGAGACAAGGGAGGGGAAAAACTGTTTTTT. Translated, it gives CASSQVGGDKGGEKLFF. V usage is TRBV4-1 and J usage is TRBJ1-4, with D unresolved. CDR3 length: 17 residues. Germline lookup yields CDR1 MGHRA and CDR2 YSYEKL. The V end was cut by 1 base, the J end by 8 bases, with 20 bases between.

The chain combines TRBV7-8 with TRBJ2-3; 9 nucleotides agree with TRBD1. The CDR3 has 15 amino acids. Trimming removed 1 base from V and 3 bases from J; junction bases left unmatched: 2. Germline values: CDR1 SGHVS, CDR2 FQNEAQ. CDR3 sequence (DNA): TGTGCCAGCAGCTTAGAGGGACAGGGAACAGATACGCAGTATTTT. This translates into CASSLEGQGTDTQYF.

The gene calls are TRBV19 and TRBJ1-1; D remains ambiguous. CDR3 length equals 14 residues. Germline V gene sequence: CDR1 LNHDA, CDR2 SQIVND (reference sequence). V lost 9 bases and J 1 base, leaving 15 bases between the germline ends. The CDR3 loop reads CASYPSGGNTEAFF. The CDR3 coding sequence is TGTGCCAGCTACCCTAGCGGAGGGAACACTGAAGCTTTCTTT. Based on the CDR3 plus reference TRBV19 and TRBJ1-1, the full variable domain is DGGITQSPKYLFRKEGQNVTLSCEQNLNHDAMYWYRQDPGQGLRLIYYSQIVNDFQKGDIAEGYSVSREKKESFPLTVTSAQKNPTAFYLCASYPSGGNTEAFFGQGTRLTVV.

This clonotype was picked up many times. This sequence joins TRBV20-1 and TRBJ2-5; no reliable D call. V was pared by 0 bases and J by 5 bases, with 13 bases between. Germline loops: CDR1 DFQATT, CDR2 SNEGSKA (reference sequence). The CDR3 totals 14 residues. CDR3 residues: CSARDLLILETQYF. The CDR3 DNA is TGCAGTGCTAGAGATCTGCTAATTCTCGAGACCCAGTACTTC.

In this sample, this clonotype turned up many times. The chain couples TRBV5-1 to TRBJ2-4; 9 bases are a match to TRBD1. This CDR3 comprises 15 residues. Trimming removed 0 bases from V and 3 bases from J; junction bases left unmatched: 1. CDR1 is SGHRS, CDR2 YFSETQ, per germline. DNA for the CDR3: TGCGCCAGCAGCTTGGGACAGGGGGGCAAAAACATTCAGTACTTC. This gives the protein CASSLGQGGKNIQYF.

This clonotype was counted a few times. The chain couples TRBV4-3 to TRBJ1-5, with TRBD1 matching 7 bases. The germline V gene has CDR1 LGHNA and CDR2 YSLEER. The V segment lost 0 bases and the J segment 4 bases; nucleotides outside the gene matches: 6. The CDR3 totals 16 residues. CDR3 in DNA: TGCGCCAGCAGCCAAGACTGGGACAGAGAAAATCAGCCCCAGCATTTT. Amino acid sequence: CASSQDWDRENQPQHF.

The chain employs TRBV5-1 and TRBJ2-5; 7 bases are shared with TRBD2. Germline values: CDR1 SGHRS, CDR2 YFSETQ. This CDR3 has 15 residues. Losses at the gene ends were 2 bases for V and 0 bases for J; bases not matched to a gene: 4. The CDR3 here is CASSLSGAYQETQYF. The CDR3 coding sequence is TGCGCCAGCAGCTTAAGCGGGGCGTACCAAGAGACCCAGTACTTC.

This clonotype has just a few counts. The chain recombines TRBV20-1 with TRBJ1-2, with D perhaps TRBD1 (5 bases). The CDR3 runs 10 residues. Trimming removed 4 bases at V and 7 bases at J, with 7 bases between. The germline gives CDR1 DFQATT, CDR2 SNEGSKA (reference sequence). DNA of the CDR3: TGCAGTGCTACAGGGCGTGGCTACACCTTC. Translating it yields CSATGRGYTF.

This clonotype was observed a handful of times. The chain combines TRBV4-1 with TRBJ2-3; TRBD2 might be the D (6 bases). Trimming cost V 3 bases and J 3 bases, with 13 bases left between them. The CDR3 extends over 15 amino acids. CDR1 and CDR2 (germline): MGHRA, YSYEKL. The CDR3 DNA follows: TGCGCCAGCAGCCACACAAGGCTAGCGACAGATACGCAGTATTTT. Its translation is CASSHTRLATDTQYF.

The sample holds a few counts of this clonotype. The V call is TRBV5-1, the J call TRBJ1-3; the match to TRBD1 covers 7 bases. The CDR3 totals 15 residues. J was trimmed by 4 bases and V by 0 bases; bases with no gene match: 4. Germline V gene sequence: CDR1 SGHRS, CDR2 YFSETQ. The CDR3 nucleotides read TGCGCCAGCAGCTTGGACAGGGGAGCCGGAAACACCATATATTTT. This sequence encodes CASSLDRGAGNTIYF.

This clonotype was observed many times. The V gene is TRBV28, the J gene TRBJ2-6; D is possibly TRBD1 (6 bases). The germline V gene has CDR1 MDHEN and CDR2 SYDVKM. Trimming left V 4 bases short and J 4 bases short, with 11 bases between. The CDR3 totals 15 residues. CDR3 in DNA: TGTGCCAGCAGTTCGACAGGCTTGGGGGCCAACGTCCTGACTTTC. It specifies CASSSTGLGANVLTF.

This clonotype was observed a handful of times. The chain recombines TRBV6-5 with TRBJ2-5; D is possibly TRBD2 (7 bases). The CDR3 runs 14 residues. V lost 7 bases and J 7 bases, leaving 19 bases between the germline ends. Germline CDR1 MNHEY, CDR2 SVGAGI. For the CDR3, the DNA is TGTGCCAGCACGTCGGGGGGCAAGCCGGGGACCCAGTACTTC. It is translated as CASTSGGKPGTQYF.

This clonotype was detected many times. V and J are TRBV12-3 or TRBV12-4 and TRBJ2-1; tentatively, D is TRBD1 (6 bases). CDR3 length equals 13 residues. Between the trimmed V and J ends, which lost 6 bases and 6 bases, there was a span of 12 bases. CDR3 coding DNA: TGTGCCAGCAGCCCTGGGACAATCAATGAGCAGTTCTTC. It translates to CASSPGTINEQFF.

This clonotype was detected many times. CDR3 amino acids: CASTSVEARGTDTQYF. Here the CDR3 DNA reads TGTGCCAGCACCTCAGTGGAGGCCAGGGGGACAGATACGCAGTATTTT. This chain uses TRBV7-8 with TRBJ2-3, with 7 positions matching TRBD1. Germline V gene sequence: CDR1 SGHVS, CDR2 FQNEAQ. V shed 7 bases, J shed 3 bases, and the junction held 13 bases outside the gene matches. The CDR3 contains 16 residues.

DNA of the CDR3: TGTGCCAGCTCAAACACGCCAGGGGCCAACCTTAATGAGCAGTTCTTC. This gives the protein CASSNTPGANLNEQFF. The rearrangement joins TRBV18 to TRBJ2-1, with D maybe TRBD1 (6 bases). Germline CDR1 is KGHSH and CDR2 is LQKENI. V lost 5 bases and J lost 7, with 21 bases in between. The CDR3 length is 16 residues.

In its sample, this clonotype was seen many times. V is TRBV23-1 and J is TRBJ2-3, with D perhaps matching TRBD2 (6 bases). TRBV23-1 is sorted into the ORF group, with uncertain function. Deletions cut 7 bases from V and 5 bases from J, with 7 bases between. The CDR3 consists of 11 residues. DNA for the CDR3: TGCGCCAGCATGCGGGGAGATACGCAGTATTTT. Protein product: CASMRGDTQYF.

This clonotype was observed a few times. The CDR3 sequence is CASSPGMNTEAFF. The CDR3, as DNA: TGCGCCAGCAGTCCAGGGATGAACACTGAAGCTTTCTTT. The rearrangement joins TRBV5-1 to TRBJ1-1; possible D gene TRBD1, 5 bases. The CDR3 runs to 13 residues. The germline gives CDR1 SGHRS, CDR2 YFSETQ. Trimming left V 5 bases short and J 0 bases short, with 8 bases between.